Shown below are 9 T cell receptor beta chains from a single sample sequenced in a study of human CD8 memory T cell subsets. It was UMI-labeled 5' RACE by which the TCR beta libraries were made. TCRdb reworked the 5' RACE reads into one entry per CDR3 protein, no DNA. This sample's clone table lists approximately 9,300 distinct CDR3 sequences. The sample consisted of CD8+ T cells from PBMCs. These TCRs come from a human donor in good health.

The rearrangement joins TRBV28 to TRBJ2-7; lacking DNA, the TRBD1 call made by TCRdb goes unchecked. CDR1 is MDHEN, CDR2 SYDVKM, per germline. This CDR3 is built from 17 residues. CDR3 amino acids: CASTPAGRGQGPYEQYF.

CDR3 region: CSARRWEDTGELFF. This sequence joins TRBV20-1 and TRBJ2-2; the D call of TRBD2 rests on TCRdb alone, since no DNA is present to check it. Looked up from germline, CDR1 is DFQATT and CDR2 is SNEGSKA (reference sequence). This CDR3 spans 14 amino acids.

The chain employs TRBV7-3 and TRBJ2-5; TCRdb's D gene call, TRBD1, goes unchecked for lack of DNA. Germline V gene lookup returns CDR1 SGHTA and CDR2 FQGTGA. The CDR3 is made up of 14 amino acids. The CDR3 sequence: CASSNEGAQETQYF.

V is TRBV7-8 and J is TRBJ2-7; TCRdb's D gene call, TRBD2, goes unchecked for lack of DNA. The CDR3 contains 14 residues. Germline-derived CDR1 and CDR2 are SGHVS and FQNEAQ. The CDR3 region is CASSPTPSGYEQYF.

The gene calls are TRBV10-3 and TRBJ2-7. From germline, CDR1 is ENHRY and CDR2 SYGVKD. This CDR3 spans 13 amino acids. The CDR3 region is CAISDFTFYEQYF.

The chain carries TRBV7-9 and TRBJ2-7; TCRdb names TRBD2, which stays unverified in the absence of DNA. Germline values: CDR1 SEHNR, CDR2 FQNEAQ (reference sequence). The CDR3 is 17 residues long. The CDR3 sequence is CASSLGGTSGYSYEQYF.

J is TRBJ2-7 and V is TRBV3-1. CDR3 length equals 17 residues. Germline V gene sequence: CDR1 LGHDT, CDR2 YNNKEL (reference sequence). CDR3 residues: CASSQDHEDGRTYEQYF.

This clonotype is called medium-sized based on its frequency. The chain uses TRBV5-1 and TRBJ2-6. Germline V lookup: CDR1 SGHRS, CDR2 YFSETQ. The CDR3 runs 15 residues. The CDR3 region is CASSYATAGANVLTF.

The rearrangement uses TRBV5-4 and TRBJ2-1; TCRdb proposes TRBD2, but this gene call is untestable without DNA. Looked up from germline, CDR1 is SGHNT and CDR2 is YYREEE (reference sequence). The CDR3 loop spans 17 amino acids. CDR3 loop: CASSSQAGRSSYNEQFF.